This is a list of T cell receptor beta chains from one sample in a study of technical replicates of blood from a handful of donors. Produced via immunoSEQ multiplex PCR; TCRdb's table is partial and in-frame only. The data hold roughly 76,000 clones, with around 94% observed a single time. The specimen sequenced was T cells isolated from PBMCs. These receptors all stem from a human donor in good health. The CDR3 runs from the conserved cysteine through the conserved F or W. A D gene is named only where the DNA matches it firmly. For some rows the clone size is stated as once, few or many, or as a class when expanded; others skip it.

size: .
V: TRBV11-2
J: TRBJ2-5
D: .
length: 11
CDR3: CASSYSETQYF
DNA: TGTGCCAGCAGCTATAGCGAGACCCAGTACTTC

size: .
V: TRBV20-1
J: TRBJ2-4
D: .
length: 11
CDR3: CSAKTANIQYF
DNA: TGCAGTGCTAAGACAGCAAACATTCAGTACTTC

size: .
V: TRBV27
J: TRBJ1-2
D: .
length: 15
CDR3: CASSSRWGGDYGYTF
DNA: TGTGCCAGCAGTTCTCGGTGGGGGGGAGACTATGGCTACACCTTC

size: .
V: TRBV7-6
J: TRBJ1-1
D: TRBD1
length: 17
CDR3: CASSRGQGTLAPTEAFF
DNA: TGTGCCAGCAGCCGCGGACAGGGGACACTTGCACCCACTGAAGCTTTCTTT

size: .
V: TRBV10-1
J: TRBJ1-1
D: TRBD1
length: 12
CDR3: CASSQGQGKAFF
DNA: TGCGCCAGCAGCCAAGGACAGGGGAAAGCTTTCTTT

size: .
V: TRBV5-1
J: TRBJ1-6
D: .
length: 16
CDR3: CASSLRDSTYNSPLHF
DNA: TGCGCCAGCAGCTTGCGCGACAGCACCTATAATTCACCCCTCCACTTT

size: .
V: TRBV5-1
J: TRBJ1-1
D: .
length: 14
CDR3: CASGRDGLNTEAFF
DNA: TGCGCCAGCGGGAGGGACGGACTGAACACTGAAGCTTTCTTT

size: .
V: TRBV7-8
J: TRBJ2-3
D: TRBD2
length: 19
CDR3: CASSQRWPSGRAFTDTQYF
DNA: TGTGCCAGCAGTCAACGGTGGCCTAGCGGGAGGGCGTTCACAGATACGCAGTATTTT

size: .
V: TRBV4-2
J: TRBJ2-5
D: TRBD2
length: 18
CDR3: CASSQGPAGTSGRETQYF
DNA: TGTGCCAGCAGCCAAGGTCCCGCCGGGACTAGCGGGAGGGAGACCCAGTACTTC

size: once
V: TRBV5-1
J: TRBJ1-1
D: .
length: 12
CDR3: CASSLDGTEAFF
DNA: TGCGCCAGCAGCTTGGACGGCACTGAAGCTTTCTTT

size: once
V: TRBV11-3
J: TRBJ2-1
D: TRBD2
length: 18
CDR3: CASSFTLAPVLSYNEQFF
DNA: TGTGCCAGCAGCTTTACACTAGCGCCCGTCCTGTCCTACAATGAGCAGTTCTTC

size: .
V: TRBV6-4
J: TRBJ2-5
D: TRBD2
length: 15
CDR3: CASSHTGLAGETQYF
DNA: TGTGCCAGCAGTCACACTGGACTAGCGGGGGAGACCCAGTACTTC

size: .
V: TRBV6-5
J: TRBJ1-5
D: .
length: 14
CDR3: CASRADRHNQPQHF
DNA: TGTGCCAGCAGAGCCGACAGGCACAATCAGCCCCAGCATTTT

size: .
V: TRBV7-9
J: TRBJ2-1
D: .
length: 15
CDR3: CASSSGPGASNEQFF
DNA: TGTGCCAGCAGCTCAGGACCGGGAGCGAGCAATGAGCAGTTCTTC

size: .
V: TRBV5-5
J: TRBJ2-2
D: .
length: 15
CDR3: CASSLAGLAFRELFF
DNA: TGTGCCAGCAGCTTGGCGGGTTTGGCTTTTCGGGAGCTGTTTTTT

size: .
V: TRBV5-6
J: TRBJ1-4
D: .
length: 12
CDR3: CASSLINRELFF
DNA: TGTGCCAGCAGCCTGATTAATCGAGAACTGTTTTTT

size: .
V: TRBV15
J: TRBJ2-2
D: .
length: 15
CDR3: CATSAAHKRTGELFF
DNA: TGTGCCACCAGCGCGGCCCACAAGCGGACCGGGGAGCTGTTTTTT

size: .
V: TRBV2
J: TRBJ2-5
D: .
length: 14
CDR3: CASSEQGHGETQYF
DNA: TGTGCCAGCAGTGAACAGGGGCACGGGGAGACCCAGTACTTC

size: few
V: TRBV30
J: TRBJ1-1
D: .
length: 16
CDR3: CAWSVALQEGSTEAFF
DNA: TGTGCCTGGAGTGTAGCCCTACAGGAGGGGAGCACTGAAGCTTTCTTT

size: .
V: TRBV19
J: TRBJ1-2
D: TRBD1
length: 14
CDR3: CASSIDRGGGGYTF
DNA: TGTGCCAGTAGTATAGATCGAGGGGGCGGTGGCTACACCTTC

size: .
V: TRBV5-4
J: TRBJ2-2
D: TRBD1
length: 16
CDR3: CASSTGQGLNTGELFF
DNA: TGTGCCAGCAGCACCGGACAGGGGCTGAACACCGGGGAGCTGTTTTTT

size: .
V: TRBV7-6
J: TRBJ2-5
D: TRBD2
length: 14
CDR3: CASSLAGAGKTQYF
DNA: TGTGCCAGCAGTTTAGCGGGAGCTGGAAAGACCCAGTACTTC

size: .
V: TRBV28
J: TRBJ1-5
D: TRBD1
length: 15
CDR3: CASSLSTGGAQPQHF
DNA: TGTGCCAGCAGTTTATCAACAGGGGGAGCTCAGCCCCAGCATTTT

size: .
V: TRBV19
J: TRBJ1-1
D: .
length: 13
CDR3: CASKLGPNTEAFF
DNA: TGTGCCAGTAAACTGGGGCCGAACACTGAAGCTTTCTTT

size: .
V: TRBV11-3
J: TRBJ2-1
D: .
length: 18
CDR3: CASSSLGAFGNSYNEQFF
DNA: TGTGCCAGCAGCTCTCTGGGGGCTTTTGGTAACTCCTACAATGAGCAGTTCTTC

size: few
V: TRBV4-1
J: TRBJ2-1
D: .
length: 15
CDR3: CASRRQTDSYNEQFF
DNA: TGCGCCAGCAGGCGGCAGACAGACTCCTACAATGAGCAGTTCTTC

size: .
V: TRBV7-2
J: TRBJ2-3
D: TRBD2
length: 16
CDR3: CASSLIWASGLPTQYF
DNA: TGTGCCAGCAGCTTAATCTGGGCTAGCGGTCTCCCTACGCAGTATTTT

size: .
V: TRBV5-1
J: TRBJ1-2
D: .
length: 14
CDR3: CASSLGRSEDGYTF
DNA: TGCGCCAGCAGCTTGGGCAGGTCCGAAGATGGCTACACCTTC

size: .
V: TRBV6-5
J: TRBJ2-5
D: .
length: 15
CDR3: CASSSAQGQGETQYF
DNA: TGTGCCAGCAGTTCGGCGCAGGGGCAAGGGGAGACCCAGTACTTC